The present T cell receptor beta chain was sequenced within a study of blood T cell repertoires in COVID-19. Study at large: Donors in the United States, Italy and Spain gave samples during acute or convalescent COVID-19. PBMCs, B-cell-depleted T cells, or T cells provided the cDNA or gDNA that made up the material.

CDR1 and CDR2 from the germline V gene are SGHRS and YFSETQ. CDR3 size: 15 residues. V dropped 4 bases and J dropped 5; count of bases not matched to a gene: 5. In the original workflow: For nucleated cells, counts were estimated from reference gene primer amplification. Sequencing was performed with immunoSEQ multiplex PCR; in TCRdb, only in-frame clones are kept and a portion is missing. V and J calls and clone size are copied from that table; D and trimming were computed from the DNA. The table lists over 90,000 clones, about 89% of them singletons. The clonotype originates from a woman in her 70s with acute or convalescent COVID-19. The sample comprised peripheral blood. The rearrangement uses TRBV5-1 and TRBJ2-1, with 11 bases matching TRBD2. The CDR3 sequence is CASSLSGRAHNEQFF. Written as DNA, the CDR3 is TGCGCCAGCAGCCTTAGCGGGAGGGCCCACAATGAGCAGTTCTTC.